Given below is one T cell receptor (beta chain) in context. TCR amplification involved around 22 PCR cycles with a constant-region primer and V-primer adapter. TCRdb ran MiXCR on the reads and lists one entry per CDR3 protein. Seen here are tens of thousands of distinct CDR3 sequences, approximately 35% observed once, and the top ten hold roughly 8.2%. This sample is drawn from a study of low-dose radiotherapy and immunotherapy resistance in tumors. Study-wide context: Members of Cohort 1 were treated with 0.5 Gy per fraction every 2 weeks. The prescribed total PTV dose was 6.5 Gy.

Deletions cut 6 bases from V and 7 bases from J, with 12 bases between. The germline CDR1 and CDR2 sequences are MDHEN and SYDVKM. The CDR3 has 12 residues. Time point meaning: after trial treatment. Treatment of the sample: LDRT plus nivolumab, ipilimumab, low-dose cyclophosphamide and aspirin (RACIN trial). Low-dose radiotherapy and low-dose cyclophosphamide, together with aspirin, ipilimumab and nivolumab, were given to donors. This TCR was recovered from a male donor with rectosigmoid adenocarcinoma. The source was PBMCs, collected after low-dose radiotherapy plus immunotherapy. This chain links TRBV28 with TRBJ2-5; D possibly matches TRBD1 or TRBD2 (7 bases each). The CDR3 region is CASSDREGTQYF. The DNA of the CDR3 is TGTGCCAGCAGCGACAGGGAGGGGACCCAGTACTTC.